The T cell receptor (beta chain) described here comes from a study of blood T cell repertoires in COVID-19. In the authors' methods: Reference gene primer amplification yielded estimated nucleated cell counts. The table came from immunoSEQ multiplex PCR; TCRdb's copy has only in-frame clones and leaves some out. D and trimming were read from the DNA, whereas the V and J calls and clone size are those reported in that table. The sample records 490,000 or so clones, 88% being singletons. This CDR3 spans 15 amino acids. Germline V gene data show CDR1 as KGHSH and CDR2 as LQKENI. V lost 3 bases, J lost 8 bases, and 4 bases stayed unmatched. Assignment of participants to cohorts was predicated upon participant-reported clinical history.

This clonotype was sampled from a woman aged 55-69 years who had recovered from COVID-19. Sequenced material: PBMCs or T cells enriched from blood (not recorded which). V is TRBV18 and J is TRBJ1-4; 12 bases align to TRBD1. CDR3 sequence: CASSPKGTGGEKLFF. DNA for the CDR3: TGTGCCAGCTCACCGAAGGGGACAGGGGGCGAAAAACTGTTTTTT.